This entry features one TCR beta chain sequence. Its antigen remains unidentified. These data come from a study of T cell responses to AZD1222 COVID-19 vaccine. Pooling covered second doses at about 4 or about 12 weeks. Findings and caveats of the study: Reports indicate that nearly half of spike-specific TCRs are directed at unmutated variant regions. Just six AZD1222 recipients tested seropositive at baseline. Clonal diversity was possibly underestimated, and the donors were mostly white British, with more females.

The method was immunoSEQ multiplex PCR; TCRdb's version includes in-frame clones alone and lacks a portion of them. Among roughly 150,000 clones listed, roughly nine tenths were seen once. The CDR3 is 17 amino acids. CDR1 and CDR2 (germline): ENHRY, SYGVKD. V gave up 4 bases and J gave up 2 bases; unmatched junction bases: 5. This chain links TRBV10-3 with TRBJ2-2, with 12 bases aligning to TRBD1. This receptor was obtained from an adult who received the AZD1222 COVID-19 vaccine. This specimen consisted of peripheral blood, obtained 28 days after the second AZD1222 dose. This chain's CDR3 is CAISVRGQGANTGELFF. Here the CDR3 DNA reads TGTGCCATCAGTGTTAGGGGACAGGGGGCCAACACCGGGGAGCTGTTTTTT.